This TCR beta chain was identified in a study of CD4 T cells in relation to SARS-CoV-2 and coronaviruses. Study details: TCR beta CDR3s were sequenced after roughly 10-day antigen culture of PBMCs. Patient ages ranged from roughly 20 to 80, median 38. Broader study findings: The assay detects memory recall responses, not culture-primed primary responses.

The germline V gene has CDR1 SGDLS and CDR2 YYNGEE. The V gene lost 3 bases and the J gene lost 9 bases, with 13 bases spanning the gap. CDR3 size: 14 residues. To note about this clone: Its cognate antigen is unknown.

Data came from immunoSEQ multiplex PCR; TCRdb stores just in-frame clones and leaves some out. The data hold 30,000 to 40,000 clones, with 77% observed a single time. The source of this sequence is an adult with COVID-19. The chain uses TRBV9 and TRBJ1-6, with D unclear. Material for sequencing was memory CD4+ T cells from PBMCs, cultured in vitro. The CDR3 DNA reads TGTGCCAGCAGCGAGGGAAGGATGGGTTCACCCCTCCACTTT. It encodes CASSEGRMGSPLHF.